The rows below give T cell receptor beta chains drawn from one sample of a study of blood T cells in healthy people across ages. A single record per CDR3 protein comes from TCRdb applying MiXCR to the 5' RACE reads. The sample has approximately 580,000 distinct CDR3 sequences, 24% seen once; the top ten hold 8.7%. The sample also formed part of further work on T cells of mothers and their children.

Sequences were obtained from blood. These receptors were collected from a boy younger than 18 in good health. CDR3s include the opening cysteine and the closing phenylalanine or tryptophan. The order of the fields is V gene, clone size, J gene, D gene, CDR3 DNA, CDR3 protein. D genes are given only for firm matches. Clone sizes are given selectively: once, few, many, or a class where the clone is expanded.

TRBV6-1,few,TRBJ2-5,TRBD1,TGTGCCAGCAGTGAACCCAGGGACAGGGAGGGGGAGACCCAGTACTTC,CASSEPRDREGETQYF
TRBV6-2/TRBV6-3,-,TRBJ1-2,-,TGTGCCAGCAGTTACAGGGAAAACTATGGCTACACCTTC,CASSYRENYGYTF
TRBV7-2,few,TRBJ1-3,-,TGTGCCAGCAGCTTAAGTGCCGGAACCCAGGGAAACACCATATATTTT,CASSLSAGTQGNTIYF
TRBV4-3,-,TRBJ2-7,-,TGCGCCAGCAGCAGAGGGAGAGGGAACCCCTCCTACGAGCAGTACTTC,CASSRGRGNPSYEQYF
TRBV7-6,many,TRBJ1-4,-,TGTGCCAGCAGCTTAGGCGACGGGTCCCATGAAAAACTGTTTTTT,CASSLGDGSHEKLFF
TRBV19,once,TRBJ1-2,-,TGTGCCACTCCGGGACCCTACTATGGCTACACCTTC,CATPGPYYGYTF
TRBV11-2,-,TRBJ2-1,TRBD2,TGTGCCAGCAGCTTAGGAAAGGTGATAGCGGGGAAGTCGGCCCGTACATGGGAGCAGTTCTTC,CASSLGKVIAGKSARTWEQFF
TRBV3-1,-,TRBJ2-1,TRBD2,TGTGCCAGCAGCCAAGATCAAAGACTAGCGGGTGACAATGAGCAGTTCTTC,CASSQDQRLAGDNEQFF
TRBV5-1,many,TRBJ2-5,-,TGCGCCAGCAGCCCGCGGGACAGTTGGTACCAAGAGACCCAGTACTTC,CASSPRDSWYQETQYF
TRBV7-6,-,TRBJ1-2,-,TGTGCCAGCAGCCCGCCCATACAGGGATTCTATGGCTACACCTTC,CASSPPIQGFYGYTF
TRBV19,-,TRBJ2-1,-,TGTGCCAGTAGCCGCAGGAGTGAGCAGTTCTTC,CASSRRSEQFF
TRBV12-3/TRBV12-4,few,TRBJ1-1,-,TGTGCCAGCAGTTTTTCGGGGGTGGGGAACACTGAAGCTTTCTTT,CASSFSGVGNTEAFF
TRBV4-3,-,TRBJ1-3,-,TGCGCCAGCAGCCAAGAGTACTGGACAGACTCTGGAAACACCATATATTTT,CASSQEYWTDSGNTIYF
TRBV29-1,few,TRBJ2-7,-,TGCAGCGTTGTGGGGAGGGGGTACTCCTACGAGCAGTACTTC,CSVVGRGYSYEQYF
TRBV25-1,few,TRBJ2-7,-,TGTGCCAGCAGTGACCCGGGTCTACCCCGCTACGAGCAGTACTTC,CASSDPGLPRYEQYF
TRBV20-1,-,TRBJ2-1,-,TGCAGTGCTAGAGATCATGGGGAGGAATCCTACAATGAGCAGTTCTTC,CSARDHGEESYNEQFF
TRBV18,-,TRBJ1-5,TRBD1,TGTGCCAGCTCACTCGCCTCGGGACAGGGGGCTAGGTTGAATCAGCCCCAGCATTTT,CASSLASGQGARLNQPQHF
TRBV4-3,many,TRBJ2-5,-,TGCGCCAGCAGCCAAGATCCGGTGGGGAACCAAGAGACCCAGTACTTC,CASSQDPVGNQETQYF
TRBV4-1,-,TRBJ1-3,-,TGCGCCAGCAGCCAAGAATTCTACCTCACTGGGTCTGGAAACACCATATATTTT,CASSQEFYLTGSGNTIYF
TRBV6-2/TRBV6-3,few,TRBJ2-1,-,TGTGCCAGCACCGGAGCAGGTAATTGGAATGAGCAGTTCTTC,CASTGAGNWNEQFF
TRBV7-2,-,TRBJ1-1,-,TGTGCCAGCAGCTTAGATGGAGTCTCGGCTGAAGCTTTCTTT,CASSLDGVSAEAFF
TRBV20-1,-,TRBJ2-5,-,TGCAGTGCTAGAGATCTGGCAGTCCGTCACAAGCAGTACTTC,CSARDLAVRHKQYF
TRBV29-1,once,TRBJ1-1,-,TGCAGCGTTGATGCTATGTGCCAGAACACTGAAGCTTTCTTT,CSVDAMCQNTEAFF
TRBV7-2,few,TRBJ2-1,TRBD2,TGTGCCAGCAGCCCTACTAGCGGGGGGATCGGTGAGCAGTTCTTC,CASSPTSGGIGEQFF
TRBV20-1,-,TRBJ2-1,TRBD2,TGCAGTGCTAGACCCTATAGCGGGAGAACGTACAATGAGCAGTTCTTC,CSARPYSGRTYNEQFF
TRBV28,-,TRBJ1-1,TRBD1,TGTGCCAGCAGTTTTGAACAGGGGATTAGCACTGAAGCTTTCTTT,CASSFEQGISTEAFF
TRBV28,few,TRBJ2-3,TRBD2,TGTGCCAGCAGTGTCCGGACTAGCGGGAGGTTCCTGGATACGCAGTGTTTT,CASSVRTSGRFLDTQCF
TRBV28,-,TRBJ1-5,-,TGTGCCAGCAGTTTGGAACTCGCAAATCAGCCCCAGCATTTT,CASSLELANQPQHF
TRBV29-1,-,TRBJ2-7,-,TGCAGCGTTGGTGTAGTTTCCTACGAGCAGTACTTC,CSVGVVSYEQYF
TRBV5-1,-,TRBJ1-5,-,TGCGCCAGCAGCTTGGGGGGGGCTGAAAATCAGCCCCAGCATTTT,CASSLGGAENQPQHF
TRBV5-1,few,TRBJ1-4,-,TGCGCCAGCAGCTTGGGAGACTTTGCAACTAATGAAAAACTGTTTTTT,CASSLGDFATNEKLFF
TRBV4-1,-,TRBJ1-1,-,TGCGCCAGCAGCCAGGACATTACATTGGAAGCTTTCTTT,CASSQDITLEAFF
TRBV9,few,TRBJ1-6,TRBD1,TGTGCCAGCAGCGTAGTCCCCGCAGGGGGCGGGGATTCACCCCTCCACTTT,CASSVVPAGGGDSPLHF
TRBV23-1,-,TRBJ2-7,-,TGCGCCAGCAGTCACCCCAAAGAACGACAGGGAGGATTCTACGAGCAGTACTTC,CASSHPKERQGGFYEQYF
TRBV6-5,-,TRBJ2-7,TRBD1,TGTGCCAGCAGTTCCGCCGGGACAGGGGAGTACGAGCAGTACTTC,CASSSAGTGEYEQYF
TRBV28,few,TRBJ2-1,TRBD1,TGTGCCAGCAGGCCAGACAGGGGGGGAAATGAGCAGTTCTTC,CASRPDRGGNEQFF
TRBV7-2,-,TRBJ2-1,TRBD1,TGTGCCAGCAGCGTGGACAGGGGGCACTACAATGAGCAGTTCTTC,CASSVDRGHYNEQFF
TRBV10-3,few,TRBJ2-7,TRBD1,TGTGCCATCAGTGAATCAACAGGGGCCGGTAAAGGTGAGCAGTACTTC,CAISESTGAGKGEQYF
TRBV12-3/TRBV12-4,-,TRBJ2-5,-,TGTGCCAGCAGCCTAGGGGGGGACCAAGAGACCCAGTACTTC,CASSLGGDQETQYF
TRBV27,-,TRBJ2-3,TRBD2,TGTGCCAGCAGTTTAGGAGGACTGCTAGCGGTAGATACGCAGTATTTT,CASSLGGLLAVDTQYF
TRBV7-8,-,TRBJ2-1,-,TGTGCCAGCAGCTTAGGCAGGCGGTTAATATATGAGCAGTTCTTC,CASSLGRRLIYEQFF
TRBV6-1,-,TRBJ1-5,TRBD1,TGTGCCAGCAGTGGCACAGGGGGAAGCAATCAGCCCCAGCATTTT,CASSGTGGSNQPQHF
TRBV27,-,TRBJ1-1,-,TGTGCCAGCAGCCCCCTATGGGGGGCCCGAGGGGTCACTGAAGCTTTCTTT,CASSPLWGARGVTEAFF